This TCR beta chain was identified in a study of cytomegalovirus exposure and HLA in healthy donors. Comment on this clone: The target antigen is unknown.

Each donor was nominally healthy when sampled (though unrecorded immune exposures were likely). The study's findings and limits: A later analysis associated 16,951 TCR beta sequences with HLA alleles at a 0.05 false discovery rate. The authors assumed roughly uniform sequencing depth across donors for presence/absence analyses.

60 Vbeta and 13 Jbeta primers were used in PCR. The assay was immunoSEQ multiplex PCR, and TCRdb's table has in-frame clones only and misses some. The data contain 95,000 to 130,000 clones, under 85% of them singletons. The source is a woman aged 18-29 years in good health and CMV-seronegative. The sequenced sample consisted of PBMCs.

CDR3 coding DNA: TGCGCCAGCAGCTTCACAGGGGGTGGGATGAACACTGAAGCTTTCTTT. It specifies CASSFTGGGMNTEAFF. The V and J genes are TRBV5-1 and TRBJ1-1, with 8 bases fitting TRBD1. The CDR3 totals 16 residues. Germline V gene sequence: CDR1 SGHRS, CDR2 YFSETQ. V was pared by 2 bases and J by 0 bases, with 6 bases of the junction left unmatched.